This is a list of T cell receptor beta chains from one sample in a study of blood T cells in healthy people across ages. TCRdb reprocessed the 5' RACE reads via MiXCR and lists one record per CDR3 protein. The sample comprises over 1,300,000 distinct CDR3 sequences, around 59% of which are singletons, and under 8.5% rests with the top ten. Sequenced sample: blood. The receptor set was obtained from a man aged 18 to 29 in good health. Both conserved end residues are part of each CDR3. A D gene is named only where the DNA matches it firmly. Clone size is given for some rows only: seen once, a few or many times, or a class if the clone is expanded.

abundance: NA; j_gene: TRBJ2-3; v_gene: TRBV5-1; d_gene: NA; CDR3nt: TGCGCCAGTTACCGGGACCTTTCTGATACGCAGTATTTT; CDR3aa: CASYRDLSDTQYF
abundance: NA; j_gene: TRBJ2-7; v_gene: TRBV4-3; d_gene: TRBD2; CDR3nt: TGCGCCAGCAGCCAAGACCTAGCGGGGGCCGTGACCTCCTACGAGCAGTACTTC; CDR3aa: CASSQDLAGAVTSYEQYF
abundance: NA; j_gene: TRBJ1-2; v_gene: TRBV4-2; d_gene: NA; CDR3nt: TGTGCCAGCAGCCCTTCGACAGATGAAGGCTTAACTCACGGCTACACCTTC; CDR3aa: CASSPSTDEGLTHGYTF
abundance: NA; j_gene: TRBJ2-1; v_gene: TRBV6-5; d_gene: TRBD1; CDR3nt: TGTGTCAGCAGCCTGTCGGGACAGTACTCCTACAATGAGCAGTTCTTC; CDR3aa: CVSSLSGQYSYNEQFF
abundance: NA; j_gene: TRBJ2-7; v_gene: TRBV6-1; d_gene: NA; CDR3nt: TGTGCCAGCACCCACCAAGGGGAAGGCTACGAGCAGTACTTC; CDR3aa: CASTHQGEGYEQYF
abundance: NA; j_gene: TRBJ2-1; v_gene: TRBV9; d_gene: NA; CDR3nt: TGTGCCAGCAGCGCCATGGATCTGGGCAATGAGCAGTTCTTC; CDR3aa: CASSAMDLGNEQFF
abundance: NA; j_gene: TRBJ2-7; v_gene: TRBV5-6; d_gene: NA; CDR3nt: TGTGCCAGCAGCCTAAAACAGATTGCCACCTACGAGCAGTACTTC; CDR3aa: CASSLKQIATYEQYF
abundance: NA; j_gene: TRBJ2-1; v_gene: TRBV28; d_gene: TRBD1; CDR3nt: TGTGCCAGCAGGGGCCGGGGACAGGTCTCCTACAATGAGCAGTTCTTC; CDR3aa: CASRGRGQVSYNEQFF
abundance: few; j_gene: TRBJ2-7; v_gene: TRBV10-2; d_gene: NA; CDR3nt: TGCGCCACCGAAAGTCCTGGTGATCGGCAGTACTTC; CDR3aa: CATESPGDRQYF
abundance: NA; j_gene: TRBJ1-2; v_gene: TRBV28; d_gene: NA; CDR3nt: TGTGCCAGCAGTCAAACCGGGACATCCTATGGCTACACCTTC; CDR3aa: CASSQTGTSYGYTF
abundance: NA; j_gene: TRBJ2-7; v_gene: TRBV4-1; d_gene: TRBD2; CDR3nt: TGCGCCAGCAGCCAAGTAGGAACTAGCGTAAGCTCCTACGAGCAGTACTTC; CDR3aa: CASSQVGTSVSSYEQYF
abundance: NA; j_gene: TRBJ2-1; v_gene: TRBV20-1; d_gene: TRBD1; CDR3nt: TGCAGTGCTATAACCCGGCAGGGGGTGTTTAATGAGCAGTTCTTC; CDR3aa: CSAITRQGVFNEQFF
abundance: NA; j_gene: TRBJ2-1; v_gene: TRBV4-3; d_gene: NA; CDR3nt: TGCGCCAGCAGCCAAGGGGTTTATATCTACAATGAGCAGTTCTTC; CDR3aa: CASSQGVYIYNEQFF
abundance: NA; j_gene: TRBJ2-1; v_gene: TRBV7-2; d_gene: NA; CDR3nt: TGTGCCGGCAGCCGCGCCGGGACCGCTTTCAATGAGCAGTTCTTC; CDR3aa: CAGSRAGTAFNEQFF
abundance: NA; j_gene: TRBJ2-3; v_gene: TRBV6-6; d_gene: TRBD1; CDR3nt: TGTGCCAGCAGGCGCAGACAGGGCGATACGCAGTATTTT; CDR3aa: CASRRRQGDTQYF
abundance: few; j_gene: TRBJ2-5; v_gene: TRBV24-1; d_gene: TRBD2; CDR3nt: TGTGCCACCAGTGACCCTTCTGCCTCTGAGCGGGGAGGTGAGACCCAGTACTTC; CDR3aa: CATSDPSASERGGETQYF
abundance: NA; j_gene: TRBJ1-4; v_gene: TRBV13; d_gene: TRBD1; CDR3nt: TGTGCCAGCAGCTACTCGGACAGGGGAACTAATGAAAAACTGTTTTTT; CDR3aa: CASSYSDRGTNEKLFF
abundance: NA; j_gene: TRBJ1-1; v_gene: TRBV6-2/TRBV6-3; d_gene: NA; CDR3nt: TGTGCCAGCCAGCGGTTATGGACTGAAGCTTTCTTT; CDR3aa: CASQRLWTEAFF
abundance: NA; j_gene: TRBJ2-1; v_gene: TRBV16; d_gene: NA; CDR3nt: TGTACCAGCAGCCAATCAGGCGGGAACAATGAGCAGTTCTTC; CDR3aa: CTSSQSGGNNEQFF
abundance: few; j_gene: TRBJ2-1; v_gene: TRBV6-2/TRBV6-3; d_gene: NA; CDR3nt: TGTGCCAGCAGCACGCAAAGGGGGAATGAGCAGTTCTTC; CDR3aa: CASSTQRGNEQFF
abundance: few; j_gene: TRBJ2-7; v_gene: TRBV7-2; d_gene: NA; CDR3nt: TGTGCCAGCAGCCGGCCGGGTGCGTACGAGCAGTACTTC; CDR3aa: CASSRPGAYEQYF
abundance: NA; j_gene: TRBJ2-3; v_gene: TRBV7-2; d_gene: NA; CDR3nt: TGTGCCAGCAGCTTAGCAGGGGGTAGCTGGGATACGCAGTATTTT; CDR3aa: CASSLAGGSWDTQYF
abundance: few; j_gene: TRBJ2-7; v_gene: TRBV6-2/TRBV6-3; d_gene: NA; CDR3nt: TGTGCCAGCGAAGAGGGGCTGACGAAGTACGAGCAGTACTTC; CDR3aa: CASEEGLTKYEQYF
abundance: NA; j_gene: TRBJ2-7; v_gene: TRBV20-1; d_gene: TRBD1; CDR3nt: TGCAGTGCCAGGGGGAGCTCCCACGAGCAGTACTTC; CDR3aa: CSARGSSHEQYF
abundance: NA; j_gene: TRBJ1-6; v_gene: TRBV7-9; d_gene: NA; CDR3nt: TGTGCCAGCAGCTTACATCGTGCAGGAGTTCGGTCACCCCTCCACTTT; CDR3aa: CASSLHRAGVRSPLHF
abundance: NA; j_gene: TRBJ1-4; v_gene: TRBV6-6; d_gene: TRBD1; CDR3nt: TGTGCCGGCAGCTCGGACAGGGTAGATGAAAAACTGTTTTTT; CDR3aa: CAGSSDRVDEKLFF
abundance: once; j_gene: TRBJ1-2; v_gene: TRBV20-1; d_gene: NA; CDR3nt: TGCAGTGCTAGTTTTAGAGGGGCGGTAGATTATGGCTACACCTTC; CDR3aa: CSASFRGAVDYGYTF
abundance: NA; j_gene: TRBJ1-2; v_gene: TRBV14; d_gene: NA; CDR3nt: TGTGCCAGCAGCCAAGGTGTTGGGGGTACCAGCTCTGGGTATGGCTACACCTTC; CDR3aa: CASSQGVGGTSSGYGYTF
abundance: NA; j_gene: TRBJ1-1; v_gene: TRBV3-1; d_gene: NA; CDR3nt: TGTGCCAGCAGCCAATCCCGGGAGAACACTGAAGCTTTCTTT; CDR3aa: CASSQSRENTEAFF
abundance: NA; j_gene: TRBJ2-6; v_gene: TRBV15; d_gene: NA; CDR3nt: TGTGCCACCCGTTGGTCAAGCTACTTAAGCTCTGGGGCCAACGTCCTGACTTTC; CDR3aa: CATRWSSYLSSGANVLTF
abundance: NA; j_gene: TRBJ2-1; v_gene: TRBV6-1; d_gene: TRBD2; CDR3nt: TGTGCCAGCAGTGAACGAATGGCGGGAGCCAGCTTTTATGTCCATGAGCAGTTCTTC; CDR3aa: CASSERMAGASFYVHEQFF
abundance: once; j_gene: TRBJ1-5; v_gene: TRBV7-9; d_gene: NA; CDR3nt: TGTGCCAGCACCCCCGGAGGGGAGAATCAGCCCCAGCATTTT; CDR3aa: CASTPGGENQPQHF
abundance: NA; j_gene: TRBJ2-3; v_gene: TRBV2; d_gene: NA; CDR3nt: TGTGCCAGCAGGGAGGAGGATACGCAGTATTTT; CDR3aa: CASREEDTQYF
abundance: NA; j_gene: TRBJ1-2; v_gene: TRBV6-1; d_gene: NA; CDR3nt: TGTGCCAGCAGATTGGAGAGAGCTAACTGTGGCTACACCTTC; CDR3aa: CASRLERANCGYTF
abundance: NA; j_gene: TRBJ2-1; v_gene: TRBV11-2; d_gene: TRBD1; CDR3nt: TGTGCCAGCAGCCCAGGGACAGGGAATTCGGGGGAGCAGTTCTTC; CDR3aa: CASSPGTGNSGEQFF
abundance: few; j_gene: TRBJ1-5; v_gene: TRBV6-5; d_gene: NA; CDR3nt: TGTGCCAGCAGTTACAAGTTGGCAGCTAATCAGCCCCAGCATTTT; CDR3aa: CASSYKLAANQPQHF
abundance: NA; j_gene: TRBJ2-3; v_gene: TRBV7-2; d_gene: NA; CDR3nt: TGTGCCAGCAGCTTTAGCCGTCCGCATAGCACAGATACGCAGTATTTT; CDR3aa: CASSFSRPHSTDTQYF
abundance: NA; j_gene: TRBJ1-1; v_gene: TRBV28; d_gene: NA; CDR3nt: TGTGCCAGCAGTTTCCCGACGGTCACTGAAGCTTTCTTT; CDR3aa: CASSFPTVTEAFF
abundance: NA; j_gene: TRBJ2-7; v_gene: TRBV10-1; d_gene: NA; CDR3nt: TGCGCCAGCAGTGAGGCCCGGGACTTCACATCCTACGAGCAGTACTTC; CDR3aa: CASSEARDFTSYEQYF
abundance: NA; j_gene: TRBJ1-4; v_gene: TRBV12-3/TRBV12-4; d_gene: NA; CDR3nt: TGTGCCAGCCTGACGGGGGTTGGTGAAAAACTGTTTTTT; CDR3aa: CASLTGVGEKLFF
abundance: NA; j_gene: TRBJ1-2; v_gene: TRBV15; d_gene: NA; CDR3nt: TGTGCCACCAGCCTGGACAGAAGTCTGAACTATGGCTACACCTTC; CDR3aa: CATSLDRSLNYGYTF
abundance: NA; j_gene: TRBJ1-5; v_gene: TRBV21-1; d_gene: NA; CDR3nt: TGTGCCAGCAGCAAAGGAGGGCAGGGAAGTTGTAAGCCCCAGCATTTT; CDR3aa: CASSKGGQGSCKPQHF
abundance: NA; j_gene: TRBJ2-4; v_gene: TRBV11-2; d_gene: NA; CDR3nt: TGTGTCAGCAGCTTAGGGTACATTCAGTACTTC; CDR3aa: CVSSLGYIQYF
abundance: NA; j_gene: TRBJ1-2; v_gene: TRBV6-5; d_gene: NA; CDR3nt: TGTGCCAGCAGTCGGGACCCAGCTAACTATGGCTACACCTTC; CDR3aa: CASSRDPANYGYTF
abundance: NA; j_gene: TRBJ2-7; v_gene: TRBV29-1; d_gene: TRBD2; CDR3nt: TGCAGCGTTGAAGATCTCGGACTAGCGGGAGTGGGGTACGAGCAGTACTTC; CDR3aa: CSVEDLGLAGVGYEQYF
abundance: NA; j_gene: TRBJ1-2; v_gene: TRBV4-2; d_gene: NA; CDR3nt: TGTGCCAGCAGCCATGAACCTAGGACAGCTAACTATGGCTACACCTTC; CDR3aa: CASSHEPRTANYGYTF
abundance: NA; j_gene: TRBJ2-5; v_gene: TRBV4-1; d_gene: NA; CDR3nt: TGCGCCAGCAGCCAAGAAGAGGGGGGGGAGGGGATTAAAGAGACCCAGTACTTC; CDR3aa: CASSQEEGGEGIKETQYF
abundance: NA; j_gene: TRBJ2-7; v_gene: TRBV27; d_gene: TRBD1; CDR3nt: TGTGCCAGCAGCCTCTCCTCCGGGACAGGGGAACCCTACGAGCAGTACTTC; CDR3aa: CASSLSSGTGEPYEQYF
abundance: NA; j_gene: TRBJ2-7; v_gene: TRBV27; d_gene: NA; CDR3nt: TGTGCCAGCAGTCCCCTGGCATCCATTAGCTCCTACGAGCAGTACTTC; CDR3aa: CASSPLASISSYEQYF
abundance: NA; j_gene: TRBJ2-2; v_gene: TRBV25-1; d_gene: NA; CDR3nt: TGTGCCAGCAGTGAATCGGGACACCCGAACACCGGGGAGCTGTTTTTT; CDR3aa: CASSESGHPNTGELFF
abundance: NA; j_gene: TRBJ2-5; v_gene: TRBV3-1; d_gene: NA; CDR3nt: TGTGCCAGCAGCCAAGATCATGGACAACAAGAGACCCAGTACTTC; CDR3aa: CASSQDHGQQETQYF
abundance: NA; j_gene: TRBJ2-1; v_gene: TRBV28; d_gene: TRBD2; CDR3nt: TGTGCCAGCAACCCGACTAGCGGGGTTTTAGCGAGTAGGAATGAGCAGTTCTTC; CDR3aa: CASNPTSGVLASRNEQFF
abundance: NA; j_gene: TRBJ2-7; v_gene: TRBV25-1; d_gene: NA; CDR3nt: TGTGCCTCCTTGGGGGGCCTCAACCACGAGCAGTACTTC; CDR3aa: CASLGGLNHEQYF